This T cell receptor (beta chain) was identified during a study of OX40 agonist ivuxolimab in advanced cancers. With regard to the full study: The costimulatory receptor OX40 (CD134) was targeted by ivuxolimab, a fully human IgG2 agonistic monoclonal antibody. Intravenous ivuxolimab was administered to patients every 2 weeks at six dose levels: 0.01, 0.1, 0.3, 1.5, 3 and 10 mg/kg. Of the roughly 54 patients in dose escalation, about 19 had hepatocellular carcinoma, some 15 had melanoma, 9 had renal cell carcinoma and 9 had head and neck cancer. The dose-escalation cohort was roughly 87% male with a mean age of approximately 60 years, ranging from roughly 23 to 90. Patients were allowed to have had prior anti-PD-1, anti-PD-L1 or anti-CTLA-4 therapy, and 40% to 45% of the dose-escalation patients had been treated with checkpoint inhibitors. Partial responses occurred in three dose-escalation patients, of whom one had hepatocellular carcinoma and two had cutaneous melanoma. Peripheral TCRbeta sequencing was intended to test whether TCR sequence diversity was altered and clonal T-cell expansion was caused by ivuxolimab. The paper describes the monotherapy dose-escalation part (N ≈ 52 patients) of the phase I trial of ivuxolimab.

General conclusions and limits of the study: Low levels of normalized T-cell clonal expansion were also seen in some nonresponding patients. In the 0.1-3.0 mg/kg groups, partial responders had among the lowest normalized peripheral clonal expansion, particularly in CD8+ T cells. Which antigens the clonally expanded peripheral T cells were specific for was not determined. After ivuxolimab, expanded clones were on average more numerous among CD8+ T cells than among CD4+ T cells. At doses of 0.1 to 3.0 mg/kg, clonal expansion of both CD4+ and CD8+ blood T cells was observed from baseline to week 6.

V is pruned by 1 base and J by 4 bases, leaving 7 bases of the junction without a gene match. CDR1 and CDR2 were assigned from the germline V gene as SGHRS and YFSETQ. Inclusive of the bounding cysteine and phenylalanine, the CDR3 is 15 residues long. The sequence is cut down to CDR3 DNA, 45 bases in frame from base 1. Patients with autoimmune disease history or receiving systemic immunosuppression were excluded from the trial. Peripheral blood for TCR sequencing was collected from all dose cohorts at baseline, on cycle 4 day 1, and on cycle 7 day 1. Samples were obtained from an open-label, multicenter, first-in-human phase I dose-escalation trial of ivuxolimab. Adults with locally advanced or metastatic melanoma, renal cell, hepatocellular, or head and neck squamous cell carcinoma were enrolled in the trial. Before TCR sequencing, CD4+ and CD8+ T cells were separately sorted from peripheral blood.

Genomic DNA was extracted from sorted cells for sequencing of the TCRbeta CDR3 region. The immunoSEQ Assay was used to sequence the TCRbeta CDR3 regions. TCRdb carries this immuneACCESS record with in-frame sequences only. Its versions omit some clonotypes, under half of them owing to an unresolved V gene in the studies checked, with the rest unexplained. Present in this sample are tens of thousands of clones, approximately 94% of which were seen just once. The ten largest clones represent around 2.5% of the sample. Turning to this clone: Its antigen specificity is not known. Base qualities are missing; no much larger clone stands one base away.

This material consisted of CD4+ or CD8+ T cells sorted from blood, taken in a trial of the OX40 agonist ivuxolimab. The chain links TRBV5-1 with TRBJ2-5, and 7 junctional nucleotides match TRBD2. This receptor was taken from an adult with an advanced solid tumor such as melanoma, head and neck, liver or kidney cancer. The sequenced DNA: TGCGCCAGCAGCTTGATGAGCGGGGCCCCAGAGACCCAGTACTTC. Its protein reads: CASSLMSGAPETQYF.